The following is a TCR beta chain sequence with its context. The repertoire was sequenced with immunoSEQ multiplex PCR; TCRdb's copy has only in-frame clones and lacks some. The sample has 70,000 to 95,000 clones; roughly 80% are singletons. These data come from a study of blood T cell repertoires in COVID-19. The CDR3 is made up of 13 amino acids. The J segment lost 3 bases and the V segment lost 4 bases, leaving 3 bases of the junction unmatched. The germline V gene has CDR1 SQVTM and CDR2 ANQGSEA. Specimen: peripheral blood. This receptor was identified in a middle-aged woman with active or convalescent COVID-19. The chain uses TRBV29-1 and TRBJ2-7; TRBD2 matches at 10 bases. The CDR3 DNA sequence: TGCAGCGTTGTGGCTAGCGGGGGCTACGAGCAGTACTTC. Translation: CSVVASGGYEQYF.